Listed below are T cell receptor beta chains from one sample, sequenced in a study of low-dose radiotherapy and immunotherapy resistance in tumors. TCRdb recomputed calls from the reads with MiXCR, one row per CDR3 protein. The data contain about 80,000 distinct CDR3 sequences, under 20% of them seen just once; the ten biggest clones take up approximately 1.5%. Material: PBMCs, obtained after low-dose radiotherapy plus immunotherapy. These receptors were collected from a male donor with prostate cancer. Each CDR3 is given with its conserved first and last residue. D genes are given only for firm matches. Some rows have no size entry. The others give once, few or many, or a class for an expanded clone.

J	D	size	V	DNA	CDR3
TRBJ1-2	.	many	TRBV6-5	TGTGCCACGTTCCGGAAGACGGACTCTTATCGCACCTTC	CATFRKTDSYRTF
TRBJ2-3	.	many	TRBV10-3	TGTGCCATCAGTGGGGGCCGGACAGATACGCAGTATTTT	CAISGGRTDTQYF
TRBJ2-6	TRBD1	many	TRBV7-2	TGTGCCAGCCTACGGGGACAGGGAACTGGGGCCAACGTCCTGACTTTC	CASLRGQGTGANVLTF
TRBJ2-7	.	many	TRBV14	TGTGCCAGCAGCCTCGGACACTCGAGCTCCTACGAGCAGTACTTC	CASSLGHSSSYEQYF
TRBJ1-2	TRBD1	many	TRBV15	TGTGCCACCAGCAGAAAACGGACAGGGCCCACCACAAACTATGGCTACACCTTC	CATSRKRTGPTTNYGYTF
TRBJ1-1	.	many	TRBV7-9	TGTGCCAGCAGCTTATCCAGGGTGGGTGAAGCTTTCTTT	CASSLSRVGEAFF
TRBJ1-3	.	many	TRBV9	TGTGCCAGCAGCGTAGTAGGGGGCTCTGGAAACACCATATATTTT	CASSVVGGSGNTIYF
TRBJ2-1	.	many	TRBV29-1	TGCAGCGCAGGGGGGGACTCCTACAATGAGCAGTTCTTC	CSAGGDSYNEQFF
TRBJ1-1	.	many	TRBV7-9	TGTGCCAGCAGCCCCCTACCCAGGGTGGGGGGGAACACTGAAGCTTTCTTT	CASSPLPRVGGNTEAFF
TRBJ2-1	.	few	TRBV18	TGTGCCAGCTCACCACCGGACGGCAATGAGCAGTTCTTC	CASSPPDGNEQFF
TRBJ2-3	TRBD2	.	TRBV7-2	TGTGCCAGCAGCTTAGGTGGGCTAGCGGGAGGTAAAGATACGCAGTATTTT	CASSLGGLAGGKDTQYF
TRBJ2-7	.	many	TRBV7-2	TGTGCCAGCAGCCCGAGCTGGGGATCCTACGAGCAGTACTTC	CASSPSWGSYEQYF
TRBJ2-1	.	many	TRBV29-1	TGCAGCGTTGGCGGGGTCTTATCCTACAATGAGCAGTTCTTC	CSVGGVLSYNEQFF
TRBJ2-1	.	many	TRBV7-6	TGTGCCAGCAGCTCCCCCGAGGGGAGGGGGCGATCCAATGAGCAGTTCTTC	CASSSPEGRGRSNEQFF
TRBJ2-7	.	.	TRBV4-3	TGCGCCAGCAGCCAAGGGGACCCCACAAGCGACGAGCAGTACTTC	CASSQGDPTSDEQYF
TRBJ2-7	TRBD2	many	TRBV12-3/TRBV12-4	TGTGCCAGCAGTCTTGGACTAGCGGCCTACGAGCAGTACTTC	CASSLGLAAYEQYF
TRBJ2-5	.	many	TRBV7-9	TGTGCCAGCAGCCAAAGCCTCTCGGGAAAAGAGACCCAGTACTTC	CASSQSLSGKETQYF
TRBJ2-2	TRBD1	.	TRBV27	TGTGCCAGCAGTCCGCCATTTGGGGGCGGGACAGGGGGACCCGGGGAGCTGTTTTTT	CASSPPFGGGTGGPGELFF
TRBJ2-1	.	.	TRBV11-2	TGTGCCAGCAGCCCTGTCGGGGGGCAGGGCGATGAGCAGTTCTTC	CASSPVGGQGDEQFF
TRBJ1-5	.	many	TRBV2	TGTGCCAGCAGTGATAGGGGGGTAGGTCAGCCCCAGCATTTT	CASSDRGVGQPQHF
TRBJ2-7	.	many	TRBV27	TGTGCCAGCGGACGTGACAGGCTCTACGAGCAGTACTTC	CASGRDRLYEQYF
TRBJ2-7	.	many	TRBV28	TGTGCCAGCAGTGCGTCGACCTACGAGCAGTACTTC	CASSASTYEQYF
TRBJ1-1	.	many	TRBV5-5	TGTGCCAGCAGCTCCGAGGCGTACACTGAAGCTTTCTTT	CASSSEAYTEAFF
TRBJ1-2	TRBD1	many	TRBV28	TGTGCCAGCAGTAGGACAGGGGACTATGGCTACACCTTC	CASSRTGDYGYTF
TRBJ2-7	TRBD2	many	TRBV5-4	TGTGCCAGCAGTTCCGGGACTAGCGCGTACGAGCAGTACTTC	CASSSGTSAYEQYF
TRBJ2-7	TRBD1	many	TRBV7-3	TGTGCCAGCAGCGAGGACAGGGACGGCGAGCAGTACTTC	CASSEDRDGEQYF
TRBJ2-7	.	many	TRBV11-2	TGTGCCAGCAGCTTAGCCTTCGAACGTGAGCAGTACTTC	CASSLAFEREQYF
TRBJ2-2	.	many	TRBV6-2/TRBV6-3	TGTGCCAGCAGGGCAGCCGAACCAGGGGAGCTGTTTTTT	CASRAAEPGELFF
TRBJ2-3	.	many	TRBV28	TGTGCCAGCAGTCCCACAGGGTTCACAGATACGCAGTATTTT	CASSPTGFTDTQYF
TRBJ1-6	.	many	TRBV10-3	TGTGCCATCAGTGGCGACAATGCTTCACCCCTCCACTTT	CAISGDNASPLHF
TRBJ2-5	.	.	TRBV6-2/TRBV6-3	TGTGCCAGCAGAACAGGAGGACCCGGGGCCCAGTACTTC	CASRTGGPGAQYF
TRBJ1-1	.	many	TRBV11-2	TGTGCCAGCAGCTTAGGACATGAGAACACTGAAGCTTTCTTT	CASSLGHENTEAFF
TRBJ2-5	.	.	TRBV14	TGTGCCAGCAGCCCGGGGGTGACCCAGTACTTC	CASSPGVTQYF
TRBJ1-2	.	many	TRBV28	TGTGCCAGCAGACAAGACGGCTACACCTTC	CASRQDGYTF
TRBJ2-1	TRBD2	many	TRBV2	TGTGCCAGCAGTCTTTTAGCGGGGACAAACAATGAGCAGTTCTTC	CASSLLAGTNNEQFF
TRBJ2-3	TRBD2	many	TRBV7-9	TGTGCCAGCAGCTTAGCAGCGGGAATTACAGATACGCAGTATTTT	CASSLAAGITDTQYF
TRBJ2-7	.	many	TRBV4-2	TGTGCCAGCAGCCATGAGACCAACGGCTACGAGCAGTACTTC	CASSHETNGYEQYF
TRBJ1-5	.	many	TRBV20-1	TGCAGTCCGACTCGACAGGAAAATCAGCCCCAGCATTTT	CSPTRQENQPQHF